One TCR beta chain is described in this entry. This record belongs to a study of blood T cell repertoires in COVID-19. Looking at the study overall: PBMCs, B-cell-depleted T cells, or T cells provided the cDNA or gDNA that made up the material.

This CDR3 spans 16 amino acids. The V gene's germline CDR1 is MDHEN and CDR2 SYDVKM. The ends were cut back, 2 bases at V and 5 bases at J, with 17 bases in the middle. In terms of age and location, participants ranged from roughly 18 to 95 years and lived in fewer than 30 US areas. Profiling relied on immunoSEQ multiplex PCR, and the TCRdb table lists in-frame clones only, not all of them. The table records around 390,000 clones, around nine tenths of them present only once. This TCR was sampled from a woman between 45 and 60 years old who had recovered from COVID-19. V gene TRBV28 combines with J gene TRBJ2-3; TRBD2 is a possible D gene (6 bases). The sequenced sample consisted of PBMCs or T cells enriched from blood (not recorded which). CDR3 sequence reads: CASSLTGEHDGDTQYF. The DNA of the CDR3 is TGTGCCAGCAGTTTAACGGGGGAACACGATGGAGATACGCAGTATTTT.